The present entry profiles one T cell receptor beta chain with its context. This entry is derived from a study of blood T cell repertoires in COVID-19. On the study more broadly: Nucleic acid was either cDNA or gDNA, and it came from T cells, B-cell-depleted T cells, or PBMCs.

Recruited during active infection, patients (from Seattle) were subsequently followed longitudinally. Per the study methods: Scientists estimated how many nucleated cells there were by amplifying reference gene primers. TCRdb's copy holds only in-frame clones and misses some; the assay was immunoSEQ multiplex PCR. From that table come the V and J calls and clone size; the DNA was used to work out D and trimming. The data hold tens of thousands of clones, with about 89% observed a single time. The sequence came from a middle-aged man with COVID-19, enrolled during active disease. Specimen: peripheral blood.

The CDR3 region has the DNA TGTGCCAGTAGTACTAACCGGGCCGGGGAGCTGTTTTTT. Protein: CASSTNRAGELFF. J is TRBJ2-2 and V is TRBV19, with no clear D. The V end was cut by 4 bases, the J end by 6 bases, with 9 bases between. The CDR3 has 13 residues. Germline V CDR1 and CDR2: LNHDA, SQIVND (reference sequence).